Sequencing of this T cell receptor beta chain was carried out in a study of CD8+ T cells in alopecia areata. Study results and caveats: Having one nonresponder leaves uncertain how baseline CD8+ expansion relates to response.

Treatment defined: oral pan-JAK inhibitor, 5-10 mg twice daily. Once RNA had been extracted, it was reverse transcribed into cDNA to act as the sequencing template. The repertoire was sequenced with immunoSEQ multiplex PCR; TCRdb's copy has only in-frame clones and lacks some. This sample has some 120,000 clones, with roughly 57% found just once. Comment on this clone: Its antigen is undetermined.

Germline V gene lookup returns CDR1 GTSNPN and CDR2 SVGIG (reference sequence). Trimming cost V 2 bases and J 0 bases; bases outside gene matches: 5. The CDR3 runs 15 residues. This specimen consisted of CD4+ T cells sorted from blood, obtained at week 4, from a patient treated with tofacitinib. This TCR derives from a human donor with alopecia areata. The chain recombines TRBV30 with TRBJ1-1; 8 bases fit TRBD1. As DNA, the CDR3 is TGTGCCTGGAGTCGGACAGGGTTTATGAACACTGAAGCTTTCTTT. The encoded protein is CAWSRTGFMNTEAFF. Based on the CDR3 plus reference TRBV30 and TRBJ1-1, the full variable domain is SQTIHQWPATLVQPVGSPLSLECTVEGTSNPNLYWYRQAAGRGLQLLFYSVGIGQISSEVPQNLSASRPQDRQFILSSKKLLLSDSGFYLCAWSRTGFMNTEAFFGQGTRLTVV.